This note documents a single TCR beta chain sequence. Trimming took 2 bases from V and 6 from J, leaving 10 bases between them. Germline V lookup: CDR1 SNHLY, CDR2 FYNNEI. The CDR3 runs 14 residues. The protocol was immunoSEQ multiplex PCR, while the TCRdb copy is restricted to in-frame clones and leaves out a portion. The table shows around 140,000 clones, with around 90% occurring only once. This entry is derived from a study of blood T cell repertoires in COVID-19. Study-wide background: Whether acute or convalescent, the COVID-19 samples came from the United States, Italy and Spain. From T cells, B-cell-depleted T cells, or PBMCs came the material, which was cDNA or gDNA.

Specimen: peripheral blood. The chain has TRBV2 and TRBJ1-4, with D possibly matching TRBD1 (5 bases). This TCR was recovered from a woman aged 55-69 years with acute or convalescent COVID-19. The CDR3 nucleotides are TGTGCCAGCAGTGAACGGCAGGGTTATGAAAAACTGTTTTTT. This encodes CASSERQGYEKLFF.